The clone carrying this T cell receptor (beta chain) was seen only a few times. What it recognizes is unknown. Exclusion of a patient followed from autoimmune disease history or systemic immunosuppression. This record belongs to a study of OX40 agonist ivuxolimab in advanced cancers. Whole-study findings and limits: Clonal expansion by week 6 occurred in CD4+ and CD8+ blood T cells (at 0.1 to 3.0 mg/kg).

Generated by immunoSEQ multiplex PCR, the TCRdb table keeps only in-frame clones and is missing some. The sample lists tens of thousands of clones, over 75% occurring once. V lost 6 bases and J lost 5; bases outside the gene matches: 11. The germline V gene has CDR1 MNHEY and CDR2 SMNVEV (reference sequence). The CDR3 is made up of 15 amino acids. The sequence came from an adult with an advanced solid tumor such as melanoma, head and neck, liver or kidney cancer. The source was CD4+ or CD8+ T cells sorted from blood, collected in a trial of the OX40 agonist ivuxolimab. This chain connects TRBV27 to TRBJ2-5; 8 nucleotides agree with TRBD2. CDR3 in amino acids: CASSRPAGGSETQYF. CDR3 DNA: TGTGCCAGCAGCCGCCCGGCGGGGGGCTCGGAGACCCAGTACTTC.